Sequencing of this T cell receptor (beta chain) was carried out in a study of brain T cells in children with intractable seizures. Time point denoted: blood from clinic visit 5 months post-surgery; TSC patient then seizure free. About this clone: Its antigen is currently unknown.

Study-wide findings and caveats: Patients' HCMV serostatus was unknown; virus specificity rests on CDR3 similarity alone.

Here immunoSEQ multiplex PCR was the method, and the copy in TCRdb shows in-frame clones only, minus some. The table includes under 400,000 clones, about 94% detected once. The length of the CDR3 is 15 residues. V was cut by 1 base and J by 1 base, with 10 bases left in between. Germline V lookup: CDR1 MGHRA, CDR2 YSYEKL. The V and J genes are TRBV4-1 and TRBJ1-2; no clear D. Material: peripheral blood, obtained 4 to 6 months after surgery. The clonotype comes from a boy under two years old with tuberous sclerosis and intractable seizures. CDR3 DNA sequence: TGCGCCAGCAGCCAAGTCGGCTTATTTAACTATGGCTACACCTTC. It encodes CASSQVGLFNYGYTF.